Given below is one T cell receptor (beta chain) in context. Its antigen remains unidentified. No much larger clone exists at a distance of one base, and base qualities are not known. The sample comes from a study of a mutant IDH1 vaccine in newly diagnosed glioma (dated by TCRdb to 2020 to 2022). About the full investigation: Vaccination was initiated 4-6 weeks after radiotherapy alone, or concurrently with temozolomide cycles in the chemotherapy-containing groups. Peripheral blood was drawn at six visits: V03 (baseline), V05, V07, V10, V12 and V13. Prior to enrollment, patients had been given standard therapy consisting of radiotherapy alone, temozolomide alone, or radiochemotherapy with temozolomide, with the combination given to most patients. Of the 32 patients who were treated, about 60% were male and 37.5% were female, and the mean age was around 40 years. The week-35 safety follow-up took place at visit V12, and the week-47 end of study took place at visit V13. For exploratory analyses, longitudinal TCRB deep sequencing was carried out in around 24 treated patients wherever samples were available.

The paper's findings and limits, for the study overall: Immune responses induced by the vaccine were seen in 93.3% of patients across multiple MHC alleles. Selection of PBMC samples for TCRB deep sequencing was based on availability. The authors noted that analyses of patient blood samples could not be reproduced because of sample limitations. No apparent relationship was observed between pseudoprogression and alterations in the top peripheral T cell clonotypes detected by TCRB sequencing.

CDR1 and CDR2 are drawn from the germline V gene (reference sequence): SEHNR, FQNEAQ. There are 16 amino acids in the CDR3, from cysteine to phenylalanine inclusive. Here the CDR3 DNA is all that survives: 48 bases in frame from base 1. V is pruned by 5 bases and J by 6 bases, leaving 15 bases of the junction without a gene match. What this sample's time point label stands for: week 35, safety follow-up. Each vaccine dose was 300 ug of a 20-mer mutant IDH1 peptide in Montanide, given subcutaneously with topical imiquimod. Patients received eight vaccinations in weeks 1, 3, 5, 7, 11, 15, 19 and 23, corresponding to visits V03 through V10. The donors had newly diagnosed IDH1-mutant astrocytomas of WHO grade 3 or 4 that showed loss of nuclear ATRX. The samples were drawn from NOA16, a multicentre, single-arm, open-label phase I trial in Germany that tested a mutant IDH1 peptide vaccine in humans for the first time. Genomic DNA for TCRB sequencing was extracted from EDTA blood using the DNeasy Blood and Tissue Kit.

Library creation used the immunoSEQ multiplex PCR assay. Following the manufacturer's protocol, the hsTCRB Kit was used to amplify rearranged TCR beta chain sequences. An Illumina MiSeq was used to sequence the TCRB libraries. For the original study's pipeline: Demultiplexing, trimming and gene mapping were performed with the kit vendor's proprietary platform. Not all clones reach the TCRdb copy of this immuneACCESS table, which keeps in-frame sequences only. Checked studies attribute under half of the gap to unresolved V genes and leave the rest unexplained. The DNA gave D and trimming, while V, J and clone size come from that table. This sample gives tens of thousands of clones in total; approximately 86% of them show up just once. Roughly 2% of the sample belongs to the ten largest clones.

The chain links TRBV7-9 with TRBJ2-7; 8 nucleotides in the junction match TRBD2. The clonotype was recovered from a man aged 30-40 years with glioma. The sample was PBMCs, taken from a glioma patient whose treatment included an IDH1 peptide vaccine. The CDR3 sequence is CASSPPWGLGPTEQYF. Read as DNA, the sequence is TGTGCCAGCAGCCCCCCGTGGGGACTAGGACCGACCGAGCAGTACTTC.